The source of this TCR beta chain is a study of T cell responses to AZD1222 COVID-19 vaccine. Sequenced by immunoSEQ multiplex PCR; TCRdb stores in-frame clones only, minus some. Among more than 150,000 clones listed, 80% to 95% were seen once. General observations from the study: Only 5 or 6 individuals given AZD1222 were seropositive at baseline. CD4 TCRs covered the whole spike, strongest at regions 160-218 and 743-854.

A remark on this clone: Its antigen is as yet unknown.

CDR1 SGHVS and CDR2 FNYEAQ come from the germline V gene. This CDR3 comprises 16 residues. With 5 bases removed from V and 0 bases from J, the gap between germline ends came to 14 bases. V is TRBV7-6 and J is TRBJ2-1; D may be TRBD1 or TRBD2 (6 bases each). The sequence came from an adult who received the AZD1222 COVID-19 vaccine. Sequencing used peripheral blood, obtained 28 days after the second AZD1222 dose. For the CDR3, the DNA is TGTGCCAGCAGCCCCGCTGGGGGGCACTCCTACAATGAGCAGTTCTTC. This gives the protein CASSPAGGHSYNEQFF.